This T cell receptor beta chain was sequenced during a study of control samples from healthy donors and cancer patients. Generated by immunoSEQ multiplex PCR, the TCRdb table keeps only in-frame clones and is missing some. The sample yields roughly 76,000 clones, about 93% seen once. This clone was seen a single time. V lost 2 bases to trimming and J lost 13 bases, with 12 bases between them. The CDR3 covers 13 residues. Sequencing was carried out using blood. This rearrangement joins TRBV12-3 or TRBV12-4 to TRBJ1-6; D not resolved. This clonotype was obtained from a woman between 40 and 50 years old in good health. Here the CDR3 reads CASSLYHKRPLHF. Written as DNA, the CDR3 is TGTGCCAGCAGTTTATACCACAAGCGGCCCCTCCACTTT.